This paragraph reports one T cell receptor (beta chain). This record belongs to a study of blood T cell repertoires in COVID-19. Sequencing was performed with immunoSEQ multiplex PCR; in TCRdb, only in-frame clones are kept and a portion is missing. The repertoire holds 180,000 or so clones, with approximately 85% as singletons. The CDR3 extends over 15 amino acids. The germline V and J ends were trimmed by 8 bases and 1 base, with 17 bases remaining between them. Germline lookup yields CDR1 MDHEN and CDR2 SYDVKM. This rearrangement joins TRBV28 to TRBJ1-2; TRBD1 might be the D (5 bases). The sequenced material came from peripheral blood. The TCR comes from a man in his 60s with acute or convalescent COVID-19. CDR3 bases: TGTGCCAGCCGGGAGAAAGGGACGGGTAACTATGGCTACACCTTC. As protein: CASREKGTGNYGYTF.